A single sample is the source of the 22 T cell receptor beta chains below, sequenced in a study of shared clonotypes between healthy human individuals (dated by TCRdb to the early 2020s). The receptor library was made with the immunoSEQ multiplex PCR assay. The immuneACCESS repertoire file appears here via TCRdb, limited to in-frame rearrangements. These files lack a portion of the clones; in checked studies, under half of the deficit traces to unresolved V genes, and the cause of the others is not known. This sample is represented by 2 million to 2.5 million clones; approximately 94% of them were singletons. Jointly, the top ten make up roughly 0.13% of the sample. Sample: naive CD4+ T cells sorted from blood. The intended sense of this specimen's cell subset or site label: CD45RA+ positively selected. The receptors here all came from a man between 18 and 29 years old in good health.

The V and J genes are TRBV2 and TRBJ1-2; 7 bases agree with TRBD1. The CDR3 is 14 amino acids. V lost 5 bases and J lost 2; bases outside the gene matches: 5. Germline loops: CDR1 SNHLY, CDR2 FYNNEI. The CDR3 protein is CASSSRGRNYGYTF. CDR3 DNA: TGTGCCAGCAGTTCAAGGGGGCGCAACTATGGCTACACCTTC.

The chain recombines TRBV5-4 with TRBJ2-6, with 7 positions matching TRBD1. Germline values: CDR1 SGHNT, CDR2 YYREEE (reference sequence). The length of the CDR3 is 18 residues. Unmatched junction bases numbered 13, after V lost 5 bases and J lost 2 bases. This chain's CDR3 is CASSMLGTAATGANVLTF. The CDR3 DNA follows: TGTGCCAGCAGTATGCTTGGGACAGCAGCTACTGGGGCCAACGTCCTGACTTTC. The full variable domain, with the rest looked up from reference TRBV5-4 and TRBJ2-6, is ETGVTQSPTHLIKTRGQQVTLRCSSQSGHNTVSWYQQALGQGPQFIFQYYREEENGRGNFPPRFSGLQFPNYSSELNVNALELDDSALYLCASSMLGTAATGANVLTFGAGSRLTVL.

V usage is TRBV28 and J usage is TRBJ2-1, with TRBD1 as a possible D gene (5 bases). This CDR3 region has 12 residues. Germline lookup yields CDR1 MDHEN and CDR2 SYDVKM. V gave up 2 bases and J gave up 10 bases, with 9 bases separating them. The CDR3 DNA is TGTGCCAGCAGTTTAGGGGCCCGGGAGCAGTTCTTC. It is translated as CASSLGAREQFF.

The rearrangement joins TRBV18 to TRBJ1-1; 8 bases agree with TRBD1. Trimming removed 5 bases from V and 1 base from J; junction bases left unmatched: 6. The CDR3 runs to 15 residues. Per germline, CDR1 KGHSH and CDR2 LQKENI. This CDR3 reads CASSNQGAGNTEAFF. CDR3 DNA sequence: TGTGCCAGCTCAAACCAGGGGGCGGGGAACACTGAAGCTTTCTTT.

CDR3 bases: TGTGCCAGCTCACCGGATTCTGTGGCCAGGCAGTTCTTC. Its protein is CASSPDSVARQFF. The chain employs TRBV18 and TRBJ2-1; no firm D call. The germline CDR1 and CDR2 sequences are KGHSH and LQKENI. Trimming took off 3 bases at V and 12 bases at J, with 15 bases between the two ends. The CDR3 totals 13 residues.

The chain couples TRBV6-5 to TRBJ1-2; maybe TRBD1 (5 bases). The germline CDR1 and CDR2 sequences are MNHEY and SVGAGI. This CDR3 is built from 14 residues. V was pared by 2 bases and J by 3 bases, with 10 bases between. The CDR3 reads CASSYDWGDYGYTF. The CDR3 DNA sequence: TGTGCCAGCAGTTACGACTGGGGGGACTATGGCTACACCTTC.

V gene TRBV27 combines with J gene TRBJ2-3; 9 bases align to TRBD1. Germline V gives CDR1 MNHEY, CDR2 SMNVEV (reference sequence). After removal of 2 bases from V and 4 bases from J, the junction contained 10 bases not matched to a gene. The CDR3 covers 17 residues. This CDR3 is CASSLPPDRGAPDTQYF. The CDR3 coding sequence is TGTGCCAGCAGTTTACCCCCCGACAGGGGGGCACCAGATACGCAGTATTTT.

The chain uses TRBV10-2 and TRBJ2-1; 10 positions agree with TRBD2. This CDR3 is built from 15 residues. The germline CDR1 and CDR2 sequences are WSHSY and SAAADI. V lost 3 bases to trimming and J lost 1 base; unmatched junction nucleotides: 0. The CDR3 nucleotides read TGCGCCAGCAGTGATAGCGGGAGGTCCTACAATGAGCAGTTCTTC. It specifies CASSDSGRSYNEQFF.

V is TRBV7-8 and J is TRBJ2-5; D is unresolved. This CDR3 region has 16 residues. Germline CDR1 reads SGHVS; CDR2 reads FQNEAQ. The V end was cut by 2 bases, the J end by 2 bases, with 15 bases between. The CDR3, as DNA: TGTGCCAGCAGCTTAAACCCGGGCGTAGAGCAAGAGACCCAGTACTTC. Translation gives CASSLNPGVEQETQYF.

The chain employs TRBV5-5 and TRBJ1-6; TRBD1 matches at 7 bases. Germline CDR1 and CDR2: SGHKS and YYEKEE (reference sequence). CDR3 length: 17 amino acids. Trimming took 1 base from V and 8 from J; bases not matched to a gene: 12. CDR3 nucleotides: TGTGCCAGCAGCTTGTTTCAAGGGGGCGTTCAATATTCACCCCTCCACTTT. Amino acids: CASSLFQGGVQYSPLHF. The complete variable domain, with remaining parts taken from reference TRBV5-5 and TRBJ1-6, reads DAGVTQSPTHLIKTRGQQVTLRCSPISGHKSVSWYQQVLGQGPQFIFQYYEKEERGRGNFPDRFSARQFPNYSSELNVNALLLGDSALYLCASSLFQGGVQYSPLHFGNGTRLTVT.

The chain couples TRBV2 to TRBJ2-3, with a weak D call TRBD2 (7 bases). Germline V lookup: CDR1 SNHLY, CDR2 FYNNEI. The CDR3 contains 15 residues. V gave up 4 bases and J gave up 2 bases, with 13 bases separating them. The CDR3 DNA follows: TGTGCCAGCAGTGGGGCGGGGGCCTACACAGATACGCAGTATTTT. It translates to CASSGAGAYTDTQYF.

The V and J genes are TRBV10-1 and TRBJ1-1, with D tentatively TRBD1 (6 bases). There are 14 residues in the CDR3. Per germline, CDR1 WNHNN and CDR2 SYGVQD (reference sequence). Trimming removed 0 bases from V and 6 bases from J, with 11 bases in between. This CDR3 reads CASSESPAGAEAFF. CDR3 bases: TGCGCCAGCAGTGAGTCGCCGGCAGGGGCTGAAGCTTTCTTT.

V is TRBV28 and J is TRBJ2-5, with 11 bases matching TRBD2. V dropped 3 bases and J dropped 2; count of bases not matched to a gene: 8. CDR3 length equals 17 residues. Germline CDR1 reads MDHEN; CDR2 reads SYDVKM. The CDR3 protein is CASSFSGSGGVQETQYF. In DNA, the CDR3 is TGTGCCAGCAGTTTCTCCGGTAGCGGGGGGGTACAAGAGACCCAGTACTTC. The variable domain in full, with the rest retrieved from reference TRBV28 and TRBJ2-5, is DVKVTQSSRYLVKRTGEKVFLECVQDMDHENMFWYRQDPGLGLRLIYFSYDVKMKEKGDIPEGYSVSREKKERFSLILESASTNQTSMYLCASSFSGSGGVQETQYFGPGTRLLVL.

The V call is TRBV30, the J call TRBJ1-3, with D possibly being TRBD1 (5 bases). Germline CDR1 GTSNPN, CDR2 SVGIG (reference sequence). The CDR3 has 18 amino acids. V was cut by 0 bases and J by 2 bases, with 20 bases left in between. The CDR3 loop is CAWSVHIGRGVTGNTIYF. DNA of the CDR3: TGTGCCTGGAGTGTACATATCGGGCGGGGGGTAACTGGAAACACCATATATTTT. Combining the CDR3 with reference TRBV30 and TRBJ1-3 gives the whole variable domain SQTIHQWPATLVQPVGSPLSLECTVEGTSNPNLYWYRQAAGRGLQLLFYSVGIGQISSEVPQNLSASRPQDRQFILSSKKLLLSDSGFYLCAWSVHIGRGVTGNTIYFGEGSWLTVV.

The rearrangement links TRBV19 to TRBJ1-4; 8 bases align to TRBD1. CDR3 length equals 13 residues. V gave up 9 bases and J gave up 7 bases; unmatched junction bases: 7. Germline V gene sequence: CDR1 LNHDA, CDR2 SQIVND (reference sequence). In nucleotides, the CDR3 is TGTGCCAGCCGAGACAGGGGTTTTGAAAAACTGTTTTTT. This translates into CASRDRGFEKLFF.

The rearrangement uses TRBV7-8 and TRBJ1-5; D unresolved. Germline assignment: CDR1 SGHVS and CDR2 FQNEAQ. The CDR3 runs to 15 residues. Trimming stripped 1 base from V and 2 bases from J, with 9 bases between. The CDR3 DNA reads as TGTGCCAGCAGCTTAGAAGCCCTGGGCAATCAGCCCCAGCATTTT. Its translation: CASSLEALGNQPQHF.

CDR3 coding DNA: TGTGCCAGCTCACCCTCCCGAGGAGATACGCAGTATTTT. It yields the protein CASSPSRGDTQYF. V usage is TRBV18 and J usage is TRBJ2-3; unclear D gene. V was trimmed by 3 bases and J by 5 bases, leaving 9 bases between them. Germline-derived CDR1 and CDR2 are KGHSH and LQKENI. The CDR3 spans 13 residues.

The chain recombines TRBV7-9 with TRBJ1-2; D gene uncertain. CDR1 is SEHNR and CDR2 is FQNEAQ in the germline V gene (reference sequence). There are 12 residues in the CDR3. Trimming pared 5 bases from V and 2 bases from J, leaving 6 bases between. The CDR3 sequence: CASSQANYGYTF. In nucleotides, the CDR3 is TGTGCCAGCAGCCAGGCGAACTATGGCTACACCTTC.

As to this clone: Other nucleotide sequences from this sample produce the same CDR3. The CDR3 protein is CASSSRQGSYEQYF. The DNA of the CDR3 is TGTGCCAGCAGTTCCAGGCAGGGGTCGTACGAGCAGTACTTC. The V gene is TRBV6-5, the J gene TRBJ2-7; tentative D call: TRBD1 (6 bases). In germline, CDR1 is MNHEY, CDR2 SVGAGI. V was cut by 4 bases and J by 4 bases, with 14 bases left in between. This CDR3 has 14 residues.

The chain is built from TRBV5-1 and TRBJ2-2; D not resolved. Trimming removed 7 bases at V and 5 bases at J, with 9 bases between. The CDR3 totals 12 residues. Per germline, CDR1 SGHRS and CDR2 YFSETQ. For the CDR3, the DNA is TGCGCCAGCGGAAGGGAAACCGGGGAGCTGTTTTTT. This sequence encodes CASGRETGELFF.

The chain is built from TRBV19 and TRBJ1-3; no clear D gene. Germline CDR1 is LNHDA and CDR2 is SQIVND (reference sequence). This CDR3 has 13 amino acids. V was shortened by 7 bases and J by 0 bases, with 7 bases between the two germline ends. The CDR3 loop is CASKKNSGNTIYF. As DNA, the CDR3 is TGTGCCAGTAAGAAAAACTCTGGAAACACCATATATTTT.

Regarding this clone: Other DNA variants within this sample encode the same CDR3. V gene TRBV6-1 combines with J gene TRBJ1-1; D is ambiguous. V dropped 6 bases and J dropped 1 base, with 9 bases sitting between them. The CDR3 covers 13 residues. Germline V gene lookup returns CDR1 MNHNS and CDR2 SASEGT. The DNA of the CDR3 is TGTGCCAGCAGAGCGGGGTCGAACACTGAAGCTTTCTTT. Residues: CASRAGSNTEAFF.